The rows below give T cell receptor beta chains drawn from one sample of a study of identifying expanded T cells in peripheral blood. The protocol was immunoSEQ multiplex PCR, while the TCRdb copy is restricted to in-frame clones and leaves out a portion. The sample includes around 75,000 clones, 85% to 90% of them seen just once. The sample comprised blood. The receptors derive from a person between 18 and 75 years old in good health. CDR3s include the opening cysteine and the closing phenylalanine or tryptophan.

V gene: TRBV6-4; J gene: TRBJ1-2; CDR3 length: 13; CDR3 protein: CASSEGRNYGYTF
V gene: TRBV25-1; J gene: TRBJ1-2; CDR3 length: 18; CDR3 protein: CASSEFNSPGQGPNGYTF
V gene: TRBV6-6; J gene: TRBJ1-2; CDR3 length: 14; CDR3 protein: CASSRGTASNGYTF
V gene: TRBV28; J gene: TRBJ2-6; CDR3 length: 17; CDR3 protein: CASSFYSALSGANVLTF
V gene: TRBV6-5; J gene: TRBJ2-7; CDR3 length: 15; CDR3 protein: CASRHSGRDFHEQYF
V gene: TRBV19; J gene: TRBJ1-2; CDR3 length: 12; CDR3 protein: CASSHRDKGYTF
V gene: TRBV7-9; J gene: TRBJ1-1; CDR3 length: 14; CDR3 protein: CASSWGSGYTEAFF
V gene: TRBV28; J gene: TRBJ2-3; CDR3 length: 15; CDR3 protein: CASRGTGASTDTQYF
V gene: TRBV25-1; J gene: TRBJ2-1; CDR3 length: 15; CDR3 protein: CASSDPGQGAIEQFF
V gene: TRBV4-3; J gene: TRBJ2-5; CDR3 length: 15; CDR3 protein: CASSQEGQGRETQYF
V gene: TRBV7-9; J gene: TRBJ2-7; CDR3 length: 14; CDR3 protein: CASSFTTGPREQYF
V gene: TRBV7-2; J gene: TRBJ2-7; CDR3 length: 15; CDR3 protein: CASSLRLIPSYEQYF
V gene: TRBV7-6; J gene: TRBJ2-7; CDR3 length: 14; CDR3 protein: CASRPDRVSHEQYF
V gene: TRBV28; J gene: TRBJ2-1; CDR3 length: 15; CDR3 protein: CASSSDKRLYNEQFF